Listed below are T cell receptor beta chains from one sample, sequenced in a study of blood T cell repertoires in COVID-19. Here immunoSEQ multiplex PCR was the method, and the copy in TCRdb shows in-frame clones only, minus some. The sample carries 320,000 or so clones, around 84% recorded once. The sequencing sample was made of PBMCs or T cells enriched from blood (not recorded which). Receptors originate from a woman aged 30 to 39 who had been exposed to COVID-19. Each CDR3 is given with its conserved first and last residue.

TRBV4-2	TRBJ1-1	CASSQDQDFMNTEAFF
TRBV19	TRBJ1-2	CASSIQGYYGYTF
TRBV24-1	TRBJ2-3	CATSALDGGSTDTQYF
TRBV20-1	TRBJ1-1	CSASPDGDTEAFF
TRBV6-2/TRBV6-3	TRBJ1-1	CASSPGTGAEAFF
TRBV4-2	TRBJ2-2	CASSPGRDRGVKTGELFF
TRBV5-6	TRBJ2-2	CASSPRTSGSGTGELFF
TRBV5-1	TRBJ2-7	CASSLKGTGTYEQYF
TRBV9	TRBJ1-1	CASGLSGKTEAFF
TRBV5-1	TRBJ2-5	CASSLRQGIQETQYF
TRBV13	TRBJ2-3	CASSLRAGTDTQYF
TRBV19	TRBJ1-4	CASSLRRTEHEKLFF
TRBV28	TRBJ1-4	CASSLWRSTNEKLFF
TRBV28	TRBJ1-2	CASSSYPGQGDLDYGYTF
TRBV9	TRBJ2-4	CASSGRLGGEAKNIQYF
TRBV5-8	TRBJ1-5	CASSLARAGVNYQPQHF
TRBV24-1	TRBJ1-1	CATSDAGQGTGTEAFF
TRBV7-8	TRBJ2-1	CASSGKGILDEQFF
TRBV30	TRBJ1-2	CAWSVRQGDGYTF
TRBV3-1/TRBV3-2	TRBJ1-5	CASSQGNRGSQPQHF
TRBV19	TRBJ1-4	CASMRRDNEKLFF
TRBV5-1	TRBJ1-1	CASSLSGQGDTEAFF
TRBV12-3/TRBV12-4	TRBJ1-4	CASSFVGGEKLFF
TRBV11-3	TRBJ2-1	CASSSLEENEQFF
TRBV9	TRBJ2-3	CASSALTDTQYF
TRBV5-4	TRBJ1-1	CASSPEGRDRGTEAFF
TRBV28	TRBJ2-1	CASSWGLNNEQFF
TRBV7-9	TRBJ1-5	CASSLTGGNQPQHF
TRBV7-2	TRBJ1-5	CASSLTGTGVQPQHF
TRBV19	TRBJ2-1	CASSIRTGYNEQFF
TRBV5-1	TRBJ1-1	CASSSTGGMDLAEAFF
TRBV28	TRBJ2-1	CASSGTEYEQGAYNEQFF
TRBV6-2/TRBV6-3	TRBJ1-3	CASSTDGFGNTIYF
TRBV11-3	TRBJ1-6	CASSLGGGNSPLHF
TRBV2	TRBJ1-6	CASIPDRGSYNSPLHF
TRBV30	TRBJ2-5	CAWSGSFDRAQETQYF
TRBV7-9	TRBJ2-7	CASSLEVSYEQYF
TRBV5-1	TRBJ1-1	CASSLAGSSSAFF
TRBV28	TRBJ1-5	CASTMAYQPQHF
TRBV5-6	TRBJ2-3	CASSETGGITDTQYF
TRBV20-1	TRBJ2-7	CSALRDEQYF
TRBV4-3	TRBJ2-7	CASSQDSSGVSEQYF
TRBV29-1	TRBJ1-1	CSVGTGMNTEAFF
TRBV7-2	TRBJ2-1	CASSLDSRGTSRNEQFF
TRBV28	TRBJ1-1	CASFQQGRGTEAFF
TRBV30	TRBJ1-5	CAWSAESGTYNQPQHF
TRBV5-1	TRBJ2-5	CASSLLTGERETQYF
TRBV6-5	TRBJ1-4	CASSYSPQGNEKLFF
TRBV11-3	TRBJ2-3	CASSLGSSGRTDTQYF
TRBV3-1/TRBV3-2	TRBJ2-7	CASSQGGVATEQYF
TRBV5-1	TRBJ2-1	CASRPNSGPLDEQFF
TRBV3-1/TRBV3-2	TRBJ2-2	CASTQRLAVGGELFF
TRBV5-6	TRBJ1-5	CASSLGGLDNQPQHF
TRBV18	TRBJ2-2	CASSPGGASTGELFF
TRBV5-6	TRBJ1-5	CASSHGTANQPQHF